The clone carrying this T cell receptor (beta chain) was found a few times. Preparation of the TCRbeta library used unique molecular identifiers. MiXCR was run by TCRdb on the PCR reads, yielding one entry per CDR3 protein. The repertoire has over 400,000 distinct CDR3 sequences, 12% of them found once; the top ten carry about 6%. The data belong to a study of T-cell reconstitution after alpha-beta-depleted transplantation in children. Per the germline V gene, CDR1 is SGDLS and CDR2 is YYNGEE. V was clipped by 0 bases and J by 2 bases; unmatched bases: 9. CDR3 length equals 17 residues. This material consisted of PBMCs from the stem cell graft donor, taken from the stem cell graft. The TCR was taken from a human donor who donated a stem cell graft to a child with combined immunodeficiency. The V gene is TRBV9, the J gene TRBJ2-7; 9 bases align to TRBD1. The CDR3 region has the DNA TGTGCCAGCAGCGTAGGAACCGGGACAGGGCTAGCCTACGAGCAGTACTTC. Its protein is CASSVGTGTGLAYEQYF.